The subject of this entry is one T cell receptor beta chain. As handled by the study authors: For nucleated cells, counts were estimated from reference gene primer amplification. Only in-frame clones appear in the TCRdb table, and some are missing; sequencing was by immunoSEQ multiplex PCR. Clonal size and the V and J genes are those of that table, whereas D and trimming came from the DNA. In the table there are some 150,000 clones, roughly 80% of which are singletons. These data come from a study of blood T cell repertoires in COVID-19. At the level of the study: From T cells, B-cell-depleted T cells, or PBMCs came the material, which was cDNA or gDNA.

The receptor comes from a woman between 40 and 55 years old with active or convalescent COVID-19. Sequences were obtained from peripheral blood.

The CDR3 sequence is CASSDLRGSPLHF. The DNA for the CDR3 is TGCGCCAGCAGTGATTTAAGGGGATCACCCCTCCACTTT. The chain couples TRBV10-1 to TRBJ1-6; TRBD1 is a possible D gene (5 bases). With 3 bases removed from V and 10 bases from J, the gap between germline ends came to 10 bases. CDR1 and CDR2 from the germline V gene are WNHNN and SYGVQD (reference sequence). The CDR3 length is 13 residues.